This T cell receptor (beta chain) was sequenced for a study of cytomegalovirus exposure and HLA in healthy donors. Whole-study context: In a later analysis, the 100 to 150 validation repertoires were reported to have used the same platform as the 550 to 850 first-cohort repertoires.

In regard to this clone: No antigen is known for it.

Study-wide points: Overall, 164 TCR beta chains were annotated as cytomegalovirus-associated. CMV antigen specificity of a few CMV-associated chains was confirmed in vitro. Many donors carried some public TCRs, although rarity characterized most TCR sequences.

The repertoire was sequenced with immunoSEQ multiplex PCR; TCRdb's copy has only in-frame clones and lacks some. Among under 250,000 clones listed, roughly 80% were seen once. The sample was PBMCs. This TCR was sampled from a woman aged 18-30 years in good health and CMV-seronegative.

The CDR3, as DNA: TGCGCCAGCAGCCACCCGGACACGGCCAGGACTGAAGCTTTCTTT. Protein product: CASSHPDTARTEAFF. The chain carries TRBV5-1 and TRBJ1-1, with D maybe TRBD1 (5 bases). Per germline, CDR1 SGHRS and CDR2 YFSETQ. CDR3 length equals 15 residues. The V end was cut by 4 bases, the J end by 5 bases, with 18 bases between.